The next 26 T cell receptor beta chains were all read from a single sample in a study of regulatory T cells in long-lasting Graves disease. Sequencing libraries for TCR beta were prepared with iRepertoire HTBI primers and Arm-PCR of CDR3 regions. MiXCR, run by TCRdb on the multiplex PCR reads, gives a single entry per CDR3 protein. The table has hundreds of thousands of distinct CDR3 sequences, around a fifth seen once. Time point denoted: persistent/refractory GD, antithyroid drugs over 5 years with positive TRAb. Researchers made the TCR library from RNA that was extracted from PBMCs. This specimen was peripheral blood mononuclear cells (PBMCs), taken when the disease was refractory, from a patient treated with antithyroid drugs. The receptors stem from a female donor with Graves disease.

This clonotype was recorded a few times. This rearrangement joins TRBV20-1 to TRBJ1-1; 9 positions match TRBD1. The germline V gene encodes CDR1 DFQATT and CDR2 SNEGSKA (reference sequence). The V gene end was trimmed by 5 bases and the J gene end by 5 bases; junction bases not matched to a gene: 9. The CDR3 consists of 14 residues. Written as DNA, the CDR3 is TGCAGTGCTGACCCGGGACAGGGTTGGACTGAAGCTTTCTTT. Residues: CSADPGQGWTEAFF.

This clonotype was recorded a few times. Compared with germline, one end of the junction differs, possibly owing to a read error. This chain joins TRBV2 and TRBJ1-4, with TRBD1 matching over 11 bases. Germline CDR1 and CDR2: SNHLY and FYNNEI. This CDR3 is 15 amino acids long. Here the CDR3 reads CASSGQGAGGEKLFF. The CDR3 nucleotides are TGCGCCAGCAGTGGACAGGGGGCTGGAGGTGAAAAACTGTTTTTT.

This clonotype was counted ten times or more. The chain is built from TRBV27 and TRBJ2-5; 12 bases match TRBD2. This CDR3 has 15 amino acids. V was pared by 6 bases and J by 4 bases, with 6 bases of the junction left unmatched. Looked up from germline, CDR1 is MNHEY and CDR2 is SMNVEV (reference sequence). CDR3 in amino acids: CASSSLTSGRETQYF. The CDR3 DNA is TGTGCCAGCAGCTCCCTGACTAGCGGGAGAGAGACCCAGTACTTC.

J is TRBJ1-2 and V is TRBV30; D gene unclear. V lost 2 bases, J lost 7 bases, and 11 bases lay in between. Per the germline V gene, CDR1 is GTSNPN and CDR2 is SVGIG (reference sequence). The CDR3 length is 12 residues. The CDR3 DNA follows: TGTGCCTGGAGTAGATCTTCTCCTGGCTACACCTTC. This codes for CAWSRSSPGYTF.

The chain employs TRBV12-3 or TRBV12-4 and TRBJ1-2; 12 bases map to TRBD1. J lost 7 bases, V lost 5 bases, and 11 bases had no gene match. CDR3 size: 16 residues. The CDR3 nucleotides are TGTGCCAGCAGTGTGTTCGGGACAGGGGGCGCTATTGGCTACACCTTC. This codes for CASSVFGTGGAIGYTF.

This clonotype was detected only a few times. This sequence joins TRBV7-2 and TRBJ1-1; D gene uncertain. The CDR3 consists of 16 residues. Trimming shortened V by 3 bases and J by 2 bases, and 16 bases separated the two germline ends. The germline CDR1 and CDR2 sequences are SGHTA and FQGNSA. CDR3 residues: CASSLVPLRLNTEAFF. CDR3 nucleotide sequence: TGTGCCAGCAGCTTGGTCCCACTCAGACTTAACACTGAAGCTTTCTTT.

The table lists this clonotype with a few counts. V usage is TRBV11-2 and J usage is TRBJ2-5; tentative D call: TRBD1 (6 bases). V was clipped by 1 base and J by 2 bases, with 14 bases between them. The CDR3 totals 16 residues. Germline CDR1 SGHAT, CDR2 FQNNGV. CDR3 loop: CASSLVSIQGQETQYF. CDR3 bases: TGTGCCAGCAGCTTAGTTAGCATCCAGGGGCAAGAGACCCAGTACTTC.

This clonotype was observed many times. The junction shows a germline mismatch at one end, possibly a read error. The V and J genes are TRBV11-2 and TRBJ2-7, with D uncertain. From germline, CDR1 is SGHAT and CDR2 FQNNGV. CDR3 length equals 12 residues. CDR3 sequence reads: CASSVERYEQYF. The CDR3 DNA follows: TGTGCCAGCAGCGTAGAGAGATACGAGCAGTACTTC.

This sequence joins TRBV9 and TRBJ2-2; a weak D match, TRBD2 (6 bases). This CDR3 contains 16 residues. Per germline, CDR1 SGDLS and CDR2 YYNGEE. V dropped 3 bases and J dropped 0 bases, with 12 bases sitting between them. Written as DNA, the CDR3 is TGTGCCAGCAGCGGGGCGGGACTCCCGAACACCGGGGAGCTGTTTTTT. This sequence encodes CASSGAGLPNTGELFF.

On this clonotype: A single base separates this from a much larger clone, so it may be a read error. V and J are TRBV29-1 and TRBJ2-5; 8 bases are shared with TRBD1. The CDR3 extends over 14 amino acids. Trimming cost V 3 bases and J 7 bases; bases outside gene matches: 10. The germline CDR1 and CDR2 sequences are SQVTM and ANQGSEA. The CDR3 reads CSVDGTGPKGTQYF. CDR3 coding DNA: TGCAGCGTTGATGGGACAGGACCAAAAGGGACCCAGTACTTC. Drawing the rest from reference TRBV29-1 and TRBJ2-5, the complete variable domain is SAVISQKPSRDICQRGTSLTIQCQVDSQVTMMFWYRQQPGQSLTLIATANQGSEATYESGFVIDKFPISRPNLTFSTLTVSNMSPEDSSIYLCSVDGTGPKGTQYFGPGTRLLVL.

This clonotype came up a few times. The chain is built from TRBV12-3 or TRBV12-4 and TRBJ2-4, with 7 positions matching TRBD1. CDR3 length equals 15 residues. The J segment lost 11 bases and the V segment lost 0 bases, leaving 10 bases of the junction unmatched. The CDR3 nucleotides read TGTGCCAGCAGTTTAGCGGACAGGAACCTCGTAGTTCAGTACTTC. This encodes CASSLADRNLVVQYF.

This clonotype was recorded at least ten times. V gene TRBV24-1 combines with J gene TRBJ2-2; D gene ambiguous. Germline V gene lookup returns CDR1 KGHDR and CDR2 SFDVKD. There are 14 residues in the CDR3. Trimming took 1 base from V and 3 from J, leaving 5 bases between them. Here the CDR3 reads CATSDFSHTGELFF. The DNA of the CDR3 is TGTGCCACCAGTGATTTCTCGCACACCGGGGAGCTGTTTTTT.

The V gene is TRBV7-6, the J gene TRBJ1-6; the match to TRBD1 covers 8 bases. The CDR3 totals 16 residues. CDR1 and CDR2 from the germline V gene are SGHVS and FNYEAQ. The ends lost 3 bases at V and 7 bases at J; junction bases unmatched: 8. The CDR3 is CASSFSQGAENSPLHF. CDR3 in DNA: TGTGCCAGCAGCTTCTCCCAGGGGGCAGAGAATTCACCCCTCCACTTT.

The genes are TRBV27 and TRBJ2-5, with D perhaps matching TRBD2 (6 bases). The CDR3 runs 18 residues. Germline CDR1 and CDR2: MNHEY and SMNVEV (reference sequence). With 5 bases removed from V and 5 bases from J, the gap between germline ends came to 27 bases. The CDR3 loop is CASSVGTLPSGIGETQYF. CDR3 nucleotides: TGTGCCAGCAGTGTAGGGACTCTCCCGTCCGGGATAGGGGAGACCCAGTACTTC.

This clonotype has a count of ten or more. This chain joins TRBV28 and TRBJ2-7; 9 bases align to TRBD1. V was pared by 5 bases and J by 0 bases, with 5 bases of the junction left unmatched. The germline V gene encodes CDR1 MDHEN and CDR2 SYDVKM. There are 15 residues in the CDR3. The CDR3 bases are TGTGCCAGCAGTACGGGACAGGGTAGCTCCTACGAGCAGTACTTC. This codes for CASSTGQGSSYEQYF.

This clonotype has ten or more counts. The chain's CDR3 is CASSWTGTSRETQYF. CDR3 DNA sequence: TGTGCCAGCAGCTGGACCGGGACTAGCCGAGAGACCCAGTACTTC. This rearrangement joins TRBV5-5 to TRBJ2-5, with 9 bases matching TRBD2. Germline assignment: CDR1 SGHKS and CDR2 YYEKEE (reference sequence). There are 15 residues in the CDR3. With 3 bases clipped from V and 4 bases from J, the junction kept 7 bases outside the gene matches. The complete variable domain, with remaining parts taken from reference TRBV5-5 and TRBJ2-5, reads DAGVTQSPTHLIKTRGQQVTLRCSPISGHKSVSWYQQVLGQGPQFIFQYYEKEERGRGNFPDRFSARQFPNYSSELNVNALLLGDSALYLCASSWTGTSRETQYFGPGTRLLVL.

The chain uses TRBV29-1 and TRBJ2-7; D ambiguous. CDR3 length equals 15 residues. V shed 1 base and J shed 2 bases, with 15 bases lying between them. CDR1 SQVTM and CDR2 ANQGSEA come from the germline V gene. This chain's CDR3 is CSVEVVAPSAYEQYF. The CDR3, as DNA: TGCAGCGTTGAAGTTGTGGCGCCATCCGCCTACGAGCAGTACTTC.

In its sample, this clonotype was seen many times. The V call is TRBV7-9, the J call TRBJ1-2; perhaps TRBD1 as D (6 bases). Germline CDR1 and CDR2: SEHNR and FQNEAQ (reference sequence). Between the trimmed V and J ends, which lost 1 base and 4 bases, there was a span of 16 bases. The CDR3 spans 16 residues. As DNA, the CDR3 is TGTGCCAGCAGCTTAGACCCTGGACAGCCTGGCTATGGCTACACCTTC. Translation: CASSLDPGQPGYGYTF.

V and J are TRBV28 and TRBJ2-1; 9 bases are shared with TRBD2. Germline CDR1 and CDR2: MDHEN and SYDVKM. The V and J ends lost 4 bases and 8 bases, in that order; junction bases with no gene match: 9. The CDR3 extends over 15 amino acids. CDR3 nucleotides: TGTGCCAGCAGTTACCTAGCGGGGCGGGTCGATGAGCAGTTCTTC. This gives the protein CASSYLAGRVDEQFF.

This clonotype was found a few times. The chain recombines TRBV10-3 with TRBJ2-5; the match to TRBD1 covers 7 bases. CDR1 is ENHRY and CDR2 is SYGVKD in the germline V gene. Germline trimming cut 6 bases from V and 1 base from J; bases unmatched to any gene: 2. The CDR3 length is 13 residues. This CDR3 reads CAISDRAQETQYF. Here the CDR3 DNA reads TGTGCCATCAGCGACAGGGCCCAAGAGACCCAGTACTTC.

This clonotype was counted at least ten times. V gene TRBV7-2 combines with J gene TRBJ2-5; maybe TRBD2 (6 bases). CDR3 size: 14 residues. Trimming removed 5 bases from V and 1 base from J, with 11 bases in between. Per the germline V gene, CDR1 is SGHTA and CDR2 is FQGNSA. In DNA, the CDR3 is TGTGCCAGCAGCCTAATGGGGGGCCAAGAGACCCAGTACTTC. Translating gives CASSLMGGQETQYF. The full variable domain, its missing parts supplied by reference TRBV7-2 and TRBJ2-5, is GAGVSQSPSNKVTEKGKDVELRCDPISGHTALYWYRQSLGQGLEFLIYFQGNSAPDKSGLPSDRFSAERTGGSVSTLTIQRTQQEDSAVYLCASSLMGGQETQYFGPGTRLLVL.

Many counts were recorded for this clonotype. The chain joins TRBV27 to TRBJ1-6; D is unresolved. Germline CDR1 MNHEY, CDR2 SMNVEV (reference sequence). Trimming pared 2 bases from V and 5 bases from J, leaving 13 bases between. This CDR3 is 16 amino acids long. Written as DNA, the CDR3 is TGTGCCAGCAGTTTAGCGGGGTTCGGCGATAATTCACCCCTCCACTTT. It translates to CASSLAGFGDNSPLHF.

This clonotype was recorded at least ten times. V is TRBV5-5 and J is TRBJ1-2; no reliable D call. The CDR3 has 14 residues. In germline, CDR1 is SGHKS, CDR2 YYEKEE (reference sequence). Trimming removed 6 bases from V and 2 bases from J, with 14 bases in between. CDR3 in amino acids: CASTINTGNYGYTF. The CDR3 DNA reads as TGTGCCAGCACAATAAACACCGGGAACTATGGCTACACCTTC.

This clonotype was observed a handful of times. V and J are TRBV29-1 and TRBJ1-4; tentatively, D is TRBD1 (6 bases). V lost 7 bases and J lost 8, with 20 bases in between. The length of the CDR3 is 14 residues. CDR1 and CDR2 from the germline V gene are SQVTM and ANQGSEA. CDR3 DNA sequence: TGCAGCGCCTCGGGGGCCGAGGTGGCCGAAAAACTGTTTTTT. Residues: CSASGAEVAEKLFF.

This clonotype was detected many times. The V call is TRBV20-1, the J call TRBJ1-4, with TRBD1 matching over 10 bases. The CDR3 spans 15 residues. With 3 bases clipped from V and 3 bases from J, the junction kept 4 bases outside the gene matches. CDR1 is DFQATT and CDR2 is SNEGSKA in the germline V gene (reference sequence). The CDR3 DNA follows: TGCAGTGCTAGGTCCGGGACAGGGGCTAATGAAAAACTGTTTTTT. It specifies CSARSGTGANEKLFF.

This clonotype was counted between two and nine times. The CDR3: CAISGQDRGVGSLYF. The CDR3, as DNA: TGTGCCATCAGTGGCCAGGACAGGGGCGTCGGGTCTCTGTACTTC. This rearrangement joins TRBV10-3 to TRBJ2-5, with TRBD1 identical over 9 bases. Germline-derived CDR1 and CDR2 are ENHRY and SYGVKD. Unmatched junction bases numbered 16, after V lost 4 bases and J lost 13 bases. The CDR3 spans 15 residues.